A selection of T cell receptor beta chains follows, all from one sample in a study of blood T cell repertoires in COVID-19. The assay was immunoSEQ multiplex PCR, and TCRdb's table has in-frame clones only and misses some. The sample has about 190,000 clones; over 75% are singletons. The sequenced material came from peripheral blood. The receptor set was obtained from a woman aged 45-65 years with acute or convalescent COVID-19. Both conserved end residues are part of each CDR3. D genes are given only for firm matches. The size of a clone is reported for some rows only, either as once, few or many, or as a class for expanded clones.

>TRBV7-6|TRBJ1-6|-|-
CASSPTGLNSPLHF
TGTGCCAGCAGTCCTACAGGGTTAAATTCACCCCTCCACTTT
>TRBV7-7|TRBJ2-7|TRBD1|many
CASSLRDRETRVADEQYF
TGTGCTAGCAGCCTCCGAGACAGGGAAACCCGCGTAGCTGACGAGCAGTACTTC
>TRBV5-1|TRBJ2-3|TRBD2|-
CASSFGLAGGATDTQYF
TGCGCCAGCAGCTTCGGACTAGCGGGAGGAGCCACAGATACGCAGTATTTT
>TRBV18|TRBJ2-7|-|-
CASSPGQGRTYEQYF
TGTGCCAGCTCACCAGGGCAGGGTAGAACCTACGAGCAGTACTTC
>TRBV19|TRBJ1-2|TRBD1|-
CASRGDRGSLYGYTF
TGTGCCAGTAGAGGGGACAGGGGGAGTCTTTATGGCTACACCTTC
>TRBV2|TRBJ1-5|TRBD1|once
CASSGQGTSNQPQHF
TGTGCCAGCAGTGGACAGGGGACGAGCAATCAGCCCCAGCATTTT
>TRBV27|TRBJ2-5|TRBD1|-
CASRGQGVGETQYF
TGTGCCAGCAGGGGACAGGGAGTAGGAGAGACCCAGTACTTC
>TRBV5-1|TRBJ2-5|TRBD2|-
CASSFYTSGSQETQYF
TGCGCCAGCAGCTTTTATACTAGCGGGTCCCAAGAGACCCAGTACTTC
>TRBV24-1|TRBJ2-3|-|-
CATSSGGSTDTQYF
TGTGCCACCAGTTCAGGGGGGAGCACAGATACGCAGTATTTT
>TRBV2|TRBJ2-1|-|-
CASSEKADYNEQFF
TGTGCCAGCAGTGAAAAAGCTGATTACAATGAGCAGTTCTTC
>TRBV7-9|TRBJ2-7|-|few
CASRKTGAYEQYF
TGTGCCAGCAGGAAGACAGGAGCCTACGAGCAGTACTTC
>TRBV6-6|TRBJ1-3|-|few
CASSYEGSGNTIYF
TGTGCCAGCAGTTACGAGGGCTCTGGAAACACCATATATTTT
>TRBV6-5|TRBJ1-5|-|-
CASSFYRFNQPQHF
TGTGCCAGCAGTTTCTACAGGTTCAATCAGCCCCAGCATTTT
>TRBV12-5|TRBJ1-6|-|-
CASGYDGSNSPLHF
TGTGCTAGTGGATACGACGGGTCGAATTCACCCCTCCACTTT
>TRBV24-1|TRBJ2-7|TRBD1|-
CATSDSRGHGEQYF
TGTGCCACCAGTGATTCCAGGGGGCACGGCGAGCAGTACTTC
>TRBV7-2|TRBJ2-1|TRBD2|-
CASSYGLAGNNEQFF
TGTGCCAGCAGCTATGGACTAGCGGGGAACAATGAGCAGTTCTTC
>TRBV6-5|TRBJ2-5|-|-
CASSYKGLKKETQYF
TGTGCCAGCAGTTACAAGGGGCTTAAGAAAGAGACCCAGTACTTC
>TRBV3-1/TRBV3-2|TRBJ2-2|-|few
CASRTTAIRQPNTGELFF
TGTGCCAGCAGAACCACCGCGATAAGACAGCCGAACACCGGGGAGCTGTTTTTT
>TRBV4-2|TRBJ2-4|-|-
CASSQEFGIQYF
TGTGCCAGCAGCCAAGAATTCGGGATTCAGTACTTC
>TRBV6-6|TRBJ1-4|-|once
CASRDNRATNEKLFF
TGTGCCAGCAGAGACAACAGAGCAACTAATGAAAAACTGTTTTTT
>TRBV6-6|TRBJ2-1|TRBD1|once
CASRPSRDRNVEQFF
TGTGCCAGCAGACCAAGCCGGGACAGAAACGTTGAGCAGTTCTTC
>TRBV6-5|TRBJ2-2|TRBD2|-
CASRSGGTGTGELFF
TGTGCCAGCAGGAGCGGGGGCACGGGTACCGGGGAGCTGTTTTTT
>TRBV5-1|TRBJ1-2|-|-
CASSLDSLKGYTF
TGCGCCAGCAGCTTGGACAGCCTCAAAGGCTACACCTTC